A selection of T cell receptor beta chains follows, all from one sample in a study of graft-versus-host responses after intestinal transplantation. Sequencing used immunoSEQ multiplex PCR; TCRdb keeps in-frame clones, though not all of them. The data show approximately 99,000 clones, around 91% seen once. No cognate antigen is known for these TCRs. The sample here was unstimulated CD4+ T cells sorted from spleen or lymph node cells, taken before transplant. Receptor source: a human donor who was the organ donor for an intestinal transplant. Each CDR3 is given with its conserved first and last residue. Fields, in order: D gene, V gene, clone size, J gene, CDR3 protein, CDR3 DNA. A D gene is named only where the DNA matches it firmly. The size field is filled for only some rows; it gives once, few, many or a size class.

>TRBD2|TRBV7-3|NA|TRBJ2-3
CASSLTGAGGSTDTQYF
TGTGCCAGCAGCTTAACTGGTGCGGGGGGCAGCACAGATACGCAGTATTTT
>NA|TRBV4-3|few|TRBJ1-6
CASSQVEGNSPLHF
TGCGCCAGCAGCCAAGTTGAGGGAAATTCACCCCTCCACTTT
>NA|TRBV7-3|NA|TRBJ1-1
CASSLGRNTEAFF
TGTGCCAGCAGCCTAGGGAGGAACACTGAAGCTTTCTTT
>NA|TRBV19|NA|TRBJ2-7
CASSISPRWRDRYEQYF
TGTGCCAGTAGTATATCCCCCCGATGGAGGGATCGCTACGAGCAGTACTTC
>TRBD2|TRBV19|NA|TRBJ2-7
CASSSRTSSYEQYF
TGTGCCAGTAGTTCTCGGACTAGTTCCTACGAGCAGTACTTC
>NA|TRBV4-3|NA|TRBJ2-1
CASSQDNRDYNEQFF
TGCGCCAGCAGCCAAGACAACAGGGACTACAATGAGCAGTTCTTC
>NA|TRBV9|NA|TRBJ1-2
CASSVGVGQRGYTF
TGTGCCAGCAGCGTAGGGGTTGGCCAGAGGGGCTACACCTTC
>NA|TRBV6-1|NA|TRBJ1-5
CASSERGLDNQPQHF
TGTGCCAGCAGTGAAAGGGGGTTGGACAATCAGCCCCAGCATTTT
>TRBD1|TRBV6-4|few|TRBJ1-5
CASSDSVEEGQGTDQPQHF
TGTGCCAGCAGTGACTCCGTGGAGGAGGGACAGGGAACCGATCAGCCCCAGCATTTT
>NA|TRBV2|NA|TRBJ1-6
CARATGSPYNSPLHF
TGTGCCAGGGCAACAGGGAGCCCCTATAATTCACCCCTCCACTTT
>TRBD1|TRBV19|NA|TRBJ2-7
CASNPGQGIYEQYF
TGTGCCAGTAACCCGGGACAGGGTATCTACGAGCAGTACTTC
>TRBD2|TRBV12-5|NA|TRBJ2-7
CASGLVTAGANHEQYF
TGTGCTAGTGGTTTGGTTACAGCGGGGGCCAATCACGAGCAGTACTTC
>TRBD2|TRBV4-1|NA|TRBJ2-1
CASSQFAALAGPYNEQFF
TGCGCCAGCAGCCAATTCGCCGCCCTAGCGGGGCCTTACAATGAGCAGTTCTTC
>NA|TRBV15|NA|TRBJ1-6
CATSRDPQGGSPLHF
TGTGCCACCAGCAGAGATCCGCAGGGTGGTTCACCCCTCCACTTT
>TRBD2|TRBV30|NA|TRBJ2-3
CAWSRSGGSDTQYF
TGTGCCTGGAGTAGGAGCGGGGGCTCAGATACGCAGTATTTT
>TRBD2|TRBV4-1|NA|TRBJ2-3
CASSHLVAGDTQYF
TGCGCCAGCAGCCACCTGGTAGCGGGGGATACGCAGTATTTT
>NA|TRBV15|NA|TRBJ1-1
CATSRDYREPTEAFF
TGTGCCACCAGCAGAGATTACAGGGAACCCACTGAAGCTTTCTTT
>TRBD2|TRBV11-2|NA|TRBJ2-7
CASSSPSGERYEQYF
TGTGCCAGCAGCTCCCCTAGCGGGGAGCGCTACGAGCAGTACTTC
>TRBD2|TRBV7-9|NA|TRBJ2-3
CASSLVSGGTDTQYF
TGTGCCAGCAGCTTAGTTAGCGGGGGGACAGATACGCAGTATTTT
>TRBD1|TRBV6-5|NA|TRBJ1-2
CASSDRGGYTF
TGTGCCAGCAGTGACAGGGGCGGCTACACCTTC